This TCR beta chain came from a study of T cells in Graves' hyperthyroidism and ophthalmopathy. Study-level points and caveats: The model's output predicted ophthalmopathy at a median of around 6.9 months prior to onset. Blood also carried most thyroid clonotypes expanded above 0.001. Separation of ophthalmopathy from stable hyperthyroidism was achieved by a 13 V-J model.

Thyroid ultrasound and orbital computed tomography, with clinical symptoms and serum thyroxine and TRAb, informed diagnoses. RNA transcripts gave rise to amplified TCR beta CDR3 regions. HTBI primers drove first-round RT-PCR of the TCR CDR3. TCRdb re-called the multiplex PCR reads with MiXCR, one entry per CDR3 protein. The data contain 500,000 to 650,000 distinct CDR3 sequences, about 45% of them singletons. In the case of this clonotype: Its antigen remains unknown.

V was clipped by 6 bases and J by 1 base; unmatched bases: 12. This CDR3 is built from 16 residues. Germline V gene lookup returns CDR1 SEHNR and CDR2 FQNEAQ (reference sequence). V is TRBV7-9 and J is TRBJ2-7; TRBD2 agrees at 7 bases. This clonotype originated in an adult woman with Graves' disease, either hyperthyroidism or ophthalmopathy (not recorded which). Sequences were obtained from peripheral blood or thyroid tissue (not recorded which). CDR3 nucleotide sequence: TGTGCCAGCAGTTACTCGAGGTCTAGCGGTTCCTACGAGCAGTACTTC. Protein sequence: CASSYSRSSGSYEQYF.